These 23 T cell receptor beta chains originate from one sample sequenced in a study of cytomegalovirus exposure and HLA in healthy donors. Primers for the PCR totalled 60 Vbeta and 13 Jbeta. Using immunoSEQ multiplex PCR, the repertoire was profiled, and TCRdb retains in-frame clones only, with some absent. The data contain roughly 90,000 clones, roughly 80% of them seen just once; the ten biggest clones take up approximately 4.6%. Material for sequencing was PBMCs. These receptors were taken from a middle-aged woman in good health and CMV-seropositive.

This clone was counted a few times. The genes are TRBV11-2 and TRBJ2-2; 10 bases are shared with TRBD2. V lost 3 bases to trimming and J lost 0 bases; unmatched junction nucleotides: 4. The CDR3 is 17 amino acids. CDR1 is SGHAT and CDR2 is FQNNGV in the germline V gene. DNA of the CDR3: TGTGCCAGCAGCTTCGATAGCGGGAGGACGAACACCGGGGAGCTGTTTTTT. Translated, it gives CASSFDSGRTNTGELFF. The whole variable domain, remainder taken from reference TRBV11-2 and TRBJ2-2, is EAGVAQSPRYKIIEKRQSVAFWCNPISGHATLYWYQQILGQGPKLLIQFQNNGVVDDSQLPKDRFSAERLKGVDSTLKIQPAKLEDSAVYLCASSFDSGRTNTGELFFGEGSRLTVL.

On this clone: One junction end disagrees with the germline gene, perhaps due to a read error. The rearrangement links TRBV6-1 to TRBJ2-6, with no clear D. Germline CDR1 MNHNS, CDR2 SASEGT. The length of the CDR3 is 15 residues. The CDR3 is CASREARPGANVLTF. The CDR3 DNA follows: TGTGCCAGCAGAGAAGCCCGTCCTGGGGCCAACGTCCTGACTTTC.

The V gene is TRBV5-4, the J gene TRBJ2-2; 10 bases align to TRBD2. CDR3 length equals 16 residues. J was trimmed by 4 bases and V by 0 bases; bases with no gene match: 3. Looked up from germline, CDR1 is SGHNT and CDR2 is YYREEE (reference sequence). For the CDR3, the DNA is TGTGCCAGCAGCTTGGAGGCTAGCGGGGGCACCGGGGAGCTGTTTTTT. Translated: CASSLEASGGTGELFF.

The sample holds one count of this clone. The chain has TRBV5-4 and TRBJ2-5; 7 nucleotides match TRBD2. V was clipped by 0 bases and J by 8 bases; unmatched bases: 7. The CDR3 has 14 amino acids. The V gene's germline CDR1 is SGHNT and CDR2 YYREEE (reference sequence). CDR3 protein: CASSLGLREETQYF. In DNA, the CDR3 is TGTGCCAGCAGCTTGGGGTTACGGGAGGAAACCCAGTACTTC.

V gene TRBV28 combines with J gene TRBJ1-3; 7 bases are a match to TRBD1. Germline trimming cut 0 bases from V and 4 bases from J; bases unmatched to any gene: 6. The CDR3 runs 16 residues. CDR1 is MDHEN, CDR2 SYDVKM, per germline. CDR3 in DNA: TGTGCCAGCAGTTTATGGACAGGGTCCTCGGGAAACACCATATATTTT. As protein: CASSLWTGSSGNTIYF.

This clone was detected only once. The V call is TRBV21-1, the J call TRBJ1-3; the table's D call TRBD1 went unverified against the DNA. TRBV21-1 is given as a pseudogene. The CDR3 extends over 16 amino acids. The CDR3 DNA is TGTGCCAGCAGCAATAACAGGGACCTCTCTGGAAACACCATATATTTT. Its protein product is CASSNNRDLSGNTIYF.

This chain connects TRBV11-3 to TRBJ2-2; no firm D call. The CDR3 sequence is 14 residues long. CDR1 is SGHNT and CDR2 is YENEEA in the germline V gene. V was cut by 1 base and J by 1 base, with 4 bases left in between. The CDR3 coding sequence is TGTGCCAGCAGCTTAGCCCGGAACACCGGGGAGCTGTTTTTT. Residues: CASSLARNTGELFF.

This chain joins TRBV30 and TRBJ1-5; tentatively, D is TRBD1 (5 bases). This CDR3 has 13 amino acids. From germline, CDR1 is GTSNPN and CDR2 SVGIG (reference sequence). Trimming took 2 bases from V and 7 from J, leaving 12 bases between them. CDR3 in DNA: TGTGCCTGGAGTAAACAGGTTAACCAGCCCCAGCATTTT. This gives the protein CAWSKQVNQPQHF.

This sequence joins TRBV4-3 and TRBJ2-2, with D unclear. V lost 0 bases to trimming and J lost 6 bases, with 11 bases between them. The length of the CDR3 is 15 residues. CDR1 is LGHNA and CDR2 is YSLEER in the germline V gene. As DNA, the CDR3 is TGCGCCAGCAGCCAAGAAACGAGAGCGTCCGGGGAGCTGTTTTTT. Translation: CASSQETRASGELFF.

For the CDR3, the DNA is TGTGCCAGCAGCATAGGGCTAGCGGGTAGCACCTACGAGCAGTACTTC. It is translated as CASSIGLAGSTYEQYF. The chain combines TRBV7-2 with TRBJ2-7; 8 positions match TRBD2. This CDR3 comprises 16 residues. Germline CDR1 SGHTA, CDR2 FQGNSA. With 5 bases clipped from V and 2 bases from J, the junction kept 11 bases outside the gene matches. Filled out from reference TRBV7-2 and TRBJ2-7, the complete variable domain reads GAGVSQSPSNKVTEKGKDVELRCDPISGHTALYWYRQSLGQGLEFLIYFQGNSAPDKSGLPSDRFSAERTGGSVSTLTIQRTQQEDSAVYLCASSIGLAGSTYEQYFGPGTRLTVT.

In its sample, this clone was seen many times. CDR3 coding DNA: TGTGCCAGCAGTGACTCCTGGGGAGCTGAGCAGTTCTTC. This sequence encodes CASSDSWGAEQFF. The chain joins TRBV6-4 to TRBJ2-1, with D perhaps TRBD2 (5 bases). V shed 0 bases and J shed 9 bases, with 9 bases lying between them. This CDR3 is 13 amino acids long. Germline CDR1 MRHNA, CDR2 SNTAGT.

This rearrangement joins TRBV11-3 to TRBJ2-7, with TRBD1 matching 10 bases. The CDR3 runs 14 residues. Germline V gene data show CDR1 as SGHNT and CDR2 as YENEEA. V lost 1 base to trimming and J lost 5 bases; unmatched junction nucleotides: 2. Here the CDR3 reads CASSLGDRGHEQYF. The CDR3 nucleotides read TGTGCCAGCAGCTTAGGGGACAGGGGACACGAGCAGTACTTC. Full variable domain (rest looked up from reference TRBV11-3 and TRBJ2-7): EAGVVQSPRYKIIEKKQPVAFWCNPISGHNTLYWYLQNLGQGPELLIRYENEEAVDDSQLPKDRFSAERLKGVDSTLKIQPAELGDSAVYLCASSLGDRGHEQYFGPGTRLTVT.

The rearrangement uses TRBV7-6 and TRBJ2-1; 12 nucleotides line up with TRBD2. J was trimmed by 8 bases and V by 0 bases; bases with no gene match: 5. The CDR3 runs 16 residues. The germline V gene has CDR1 SGHVS and CDR2 FNYEAQ. This chain's CDR3 is CASSLALAGGVDEQFF. DNA of the CDR3: TGTGCCAGCAGCTTAGCACTAGCGGGGGGAGTGGATGAGCAGTTCTTC.

This chain links TRBV11-2 with TRBJ2-3; 11 positions agree with TRBD2. The germline gives CDR1 SGHAT, CDR2 FQNNGV. The CDR3 extends over 15 amino acids. V was pared by 6 bases and J by 2 bases, with 4 bases of the junction left unmatched. CDR3: CASRPGLAVTDTQYF. The CDR3 DNA reads TGTGCCAGCAGACCGGGACTAGCGGTCACAGATACGCAGTATTTT.

This chain links TRBV19 with TRBJ2-7, with TRBD2 matching 9 bases. The CDR3 length is 15 residues. Germline V CDR1 and CDR2: LNHDA, SQIVND (reference sequence). V trimming: 4 bases; J trimming: 0 bases; junction bases outside the gene matches: 4. The chain's CDR3 is CASSRGGRASYEQYF. The CDR3 coding sequence is TGTGCCAGTAGTAGGGGCGGGAGGGCCTCCTACGAGCAGTACTTC.

Details on this clone: The junction shows a germline mismatch at one end, possibly a read error. This rearrangement joins TRBV27 to TRBJ2-7, with D possibly matching TRBD1 (6 bases). Germline-derived CDR1 and CDR2 are MNHEY and SMNVEV (reference sequence). The CDR3 is 14 residues long. This CDR3 is CASSLGTKPYGQYF. CDR3 nucleotide sequence: TGTGCCAGCAGTTTAGGGACAAAACCCTACGGGCAGTACTTC.

This clone was seen a single time. This sequence joins TRBV29-1 and TRBJ2-2, with D perhaps matching TRBD1 (5 bases). This CDR3 region has 13 residues. The germline V gene encodes CDR1 SQVTM and CDR2 ANQGSEA. V dropped 2 bases and J dropped 3 bases, with 7 bases sitting between them. The chain's CDR3 is CSVEQGHTGELFF. CDR3 bases: TGCAGCGTTGAACAGGGTCACACCGGGGAGCTGTTTTTT.

The chain is built from TRBV4-3 and TRBJ2-1; D is uncertain. V dropped 0 bases and J dropped 2 bases, with 14 bases sitting between them. Germline V lookup: CDR1 LGHNA, CDR2 YSLEER. The CDR3 sequence is 17 residues long. CDR3 protein: CASSQDRRPRPYNEQFF. In DNA form, the CDR3 reads TGCGCCAGCAGCCAAGATCGGCGGCCAAGGCCCTACAATGAGCAGTTCTTC.

The chain recombines TRBV9 with TRBJ1-6; TRBD1 might be the D (6 bases). The germline gives CDR1 SGDLS, CDR2 YYNGEE. The CDR3 totals 14 residues. V was pared by 4 bases and J by 7 bases, with 12 bases between. CDR3 in amino acids: CASSILGQNSPLHF. For the CDR3, the DNA is TGTGCCAGCAGCATATTAGGACAGAATTCACCCCTCCACTTT.

The chain combines TRBV5-1 with TRBJ2-1, with D unclear. CDR1 and CDR2 from the germline V gene are SGHRS and YFSETQ. CDR3 size: 12 residues. Trimming stripped 2 bases from V and 8 bases from J, with 8 bases between. The CDR3: CASSFSQDEQFF. Here the CDR3 DNA reads TGCGCCAGCAGCTTTTCCCAGGATGAGCAGTTCTTC.

This clone was recorded a few times. This chain connects TRBV7-9 to TRBJ2-4; 8 nucleotides agree with TRBD1. The CDR3 contains 15 residues. V shed 5 bases and J 0 bases; nucleotides not matched to a gene: 3. CDR1 SEHNR and CDR2 FQNEAQ come from the germline V gene (reference sequence). The CDR3 is CASSGQGLAKNIQYF. DNA of the CDR3: TGTGCCAGCAGCGGACAGGGTTTAGCCAAAAACATTCAGTACTTC.

V is TRBV7-3 and J is TRBJ2-1, with 10 bases that match TRBD2. V was clipped by 3 bases and J by 9 bases; unmatched bases: 5. The CDR3 runs 14 residues. From germline, CDR1 is SGHTA and CDR2 FQGTGA. CDR3 in DNA: TGTGCCAGCAGCTTTACTAGCGGGAAGGGTGAGCAGTTCTTC. It encodes CASSFTSGKGEQFF.

The J gene is TRBJ1-5, the V gene TRBV5-6, with 7 bases identical to TRBD1. The V segment lost 3 bases and the J segment 5 bases; nucleotides outside the gene matches: 5. The germline gives CDR1 SGHDT, CDR2 YYEEEE. The CDR3 is made up of 14 amino acids. In nucleotides, the CDR3 is TGTGCCAGCAGCTGGGGACAGTTTGATCAGCCCCAGCATTTT. Residues: CASSWGQFDQPQHF.